Following are 17 T cell receptor beta chains from one sample sequenced in a study of blood T cells in healthy people across ages. Together with a sample-barcoded 5' primer, a J-beta primer mix was included in a second PCR lasting roughly 6 to 12 cycles. TCRdb called the 5' RACE reads again in MiXCR, with one record for every CDR3 protein. Of more than 550,000 distinct CDR3 sequences in the sample, about 20% were seen once. The sample consisted of blood. Receptors were obtained from a man between 65 and 85 years old in good health.

This clonotype was counted many times. The rearrangement uses TRBV28 and TRBJ2-7; TRBD2 matches at 10 bases. Germline loops: CDR1 MDHEN, CDR2 SYDVKM. There are 15 residues in the CDR3. J gave up 0 bases and V 6 bases, and 5 bases lay outside the gene matches. The CDR3 DNA reads TGTGCCAGCAGCATAAGCGGGGGGGTCTCCTACGAGCAGTACTTC. Translation gives CASSISGGVSYEQYF.

This clonotype occurred a few times. This chain joins TRBV20-1 and TRBJ2-2; maybe TRBD1 (6 bases). Germline CDR1 and CDR2: DFQATT and SNEGSKA (reference sequence). This CDR3 contains 15 residues. V was trimmed by 6 bases and J by 1 base, leaving 15 bases between them. This CDR3 reads CSAELGTRNTGELFF. In DNA form, the CDR3 reads TGCAGTGCAGAACTCGGGACAAGGAACACCGGGGAGCTGTTTTTT.

This clonotype was detected only a few times. The chain links TRBV5-1 to TRBJ1-1; D remains unclear. V dropped 9 bases and J dropped 1 base, with 19 bases sitting between them. The CDR3 is 15 amino acids. Germline V gives CDR1 SGHRS, CDR2 YFSETQ. The CDR3 is CATQPDGRPNTEAFF. The CDR3 DNA is TGCGCCACCCAACCCGACGGGCGGCCGAACACTGAAGCTTTCTTT.

Comment on this clonotype: At one end the junction does not follow the germline gene, possibly because of a read error. This rearrangement joins TRBV6-5 to TRBJ2-3; D possibly corresponds to TRBD2 (6 bases). This CDR3 is 14 amino acids long. From germline, CDR1 is MNHEY and CDR2 SVGAGI. Written as DNA, the CDR3 is TGTGCCAGCAGTGGAGGGCCGAGCACACATACGCAGTATTTT. Protein sequence: CASSGGPSTHTQYF.

This clonotype occurred a few times. This chain links TRBV30 with TRBJ1-4, with 9 bases fitting TRBD1. Germline loops: CDR1 GTSNPN, CDR2 SVGIG (reference sequence). V lost 1 base to trimming and J lost 7 bases; unmatched junction nucleotides: 1. The CDR3 contains 13 residues. CDR3 in DNA: TGTGCCTGGAGTGGACAGGGGGGTGAAAAACTGTTTTTT. Translation: CAWSGQGGEKLFF.

This chain joins TRBV4-3 and TRBJ2-4; D is unclear. The germline CDR1 and CDR2 sequences are LGHNA and YSLEER. The CDR3 totals 13 residues. The ends were cut back, 2 bases at V and 7 bases at J, with 9 bases in the middle. This CDR3 reads CASSQKVGNIQYF. DNA of the CDR3: TGCGCCAGCAGCCAAAAGGTGGGGAACATTCAGTACTTC.

This chain uses TRBV20-1 with TRBJ2-1, with D possibly called TRBD1 or TRBD2 (6 bases each). This CDR3 spans 14 amino acids. CDR1 is DFQATT, CDR2 SNEGSKA, per germline (reference sequence). The V end was cut by 3 bases, the J end by 4 bases, with 13 bases between. The DNA of the CDR3 is TGCAGTGCTAGGGGGGGCCCGATTTACAATGAGCAGTTCTTC. As protein: CSARGGPIYNEQFF.

This clonotype was found a few times. Here the CDR3 reads CASSLSSGLQETQYF. For the CDR3, the DNA is TGTGCCAGCAGCTTGTCTAGCGGCCTCCAAGAGACCCAGTACTTC. The chain employs TRBV11-2 and TRBJ2-5; 7 positions agree with TRBD2. J lost 1 base, V lost 3 bases, and 5 bases had no gene match. Looked up from germline, CDR1 is SGHAT and CDR2 is FQNNGV. This CDR3 has 15 amino acids.

This clonotype was detected a few times. The CDR3 is CSATSGTINEQFF. The CDR3 region has the DNA TGCAGTGCTACCTCCGGGACTATCAATGAGCAGTTCTTC. The V gene is TRBV20-1, the J gene TRBJ2-1; 7 nucleotides line up with TRBD2. Germline assignment: CDR1 DFQATT and CDR2 SNEGSKA (reference sequence). V trimming: 4 bases; J trimming: 6 bases; junction bases outside the gene matches: 6. The CDR3 sequence is 13 residues long.

The J gene is TRBJ1-4, the V gene TRBV28, with D unresolved. This CDR3 contains 13 residues. Germline V gene data show CDR1 as MDHEN and CDR2 as SYDVKM. The V end was cut by 8 bases, the J end by 5 bases, with 12 bases between. The CDR3 DNA follows: TGTGCCAGCCTGTCATGGGGAAATGAAAAACTGTTTTTT. Translated: CASLSWGNEKLFF. Together with reference TRBV28 and TRBJ1-4, the CDR3 gives the full variable domain: DVKVTQSSRYLVKRTGEKVFLECVQDMDHENMFWYRQDPGLGLRLIYFSYDVKMKEKGDIPEGYSVSREKKERFSLILESASTNQTSMYLCASLSWGNEKLFFGSGTQLSVL.

This clonotype was picked up a small number of times. The gene calls are TRBV19 and TRBJ2-1; 8 bases map to TRBD1. Germline CDR1 is LNHDA and CDR2 is SQIVND (reference sequence). The trim removed 7 bases at V and 6 bases at J, leaving 11 bases unmatched. The CDR3 is 15 amino acids. The CDR3 DNA sequence: TGTGCCAGTACCTCTCAGGGGGCTACCACCAATGAGCAGTTCTTC. As protein: CASTSQGATTNEQFF. Complete variable domain (other parts from reference TRBV19 and TRBJ2-1): DGGITQSPKYLFRKEGQNVTLSCEQNLNHDAMYWYRQDPGQGLRLIYYSQIVNDFQKGDIAEGYSVSREKKESFPLTVTSAQKNPTAFYLCASTSQGATTNEQFFGPGTRLTVL.

CDR3 in DNA: TGTGCCTCTCGGGCAGGGGGGTCGGGCACTGAAGCTTTCTTT. Translating it yields CASRAGGSGTEAFF. This chain joins TRBV6-5 and TRBJ1-1; TRBD1 aligns across 7 bases. This CDR3 is 14 amino acids long. Germline V CDR1 and CDR2: MNHEY, SVGAGI. Trimming removed 11 bases from V and 4 bases from J; junction bases left unmatched: 13.

The V gene is TRBV6-2 or TRBV6-3, the J gene TRBJ1-4; TRBD1 might be the D (5 bases). Germline values: CDR1 MNHEY, CDR2 SVGEGT. Deletions cut 0 bases from V and 4 bases from J, with 18 bases between. This CDR3 has 18 residues. The CDR3 nucleotides read TGTGCCAGCAGTTACTCGATGGTCGTGGGGCAGTTTAATGAAAAACTGTTTTTT. Translation: CASSYSMVVGQFNEKLFF.

This clonotype was found a few times. This sequence joins TRBV6-5 and TRBJ1-3, with D perhaps TRBD1 (5 bases). Between the trimmed V and J ends, which lost 0 bases and 2 bases, there was a span of 11 bases. Germline CDR1 is MNHEY and CDR2 is SVGAGI. The CDR3 runs to 16 residues. CDR3 DNA sequence: TGTGCCAGCAGTTACTCAATGCGGGGGACTGGAAACACCATATATTTT. Protein product: CASSYSMRGTGNTIYF.

The genes are TRBV2 and TRBJ2-6; D is perhaps TRBD1 (5 bases). V was trimmed by 7 bases and J by 0 bases, leaving 10 bases between them. The length of the CDR3 is 15 residues. The germline V gene encodes CDR1 SNHLY and CDR2 FYNNEI. For the CDR3, the DNA is TGTGCCAGCAAGGGGTCGACCTCTGGGGCCAACGTCCTGACTTTC. As protein: CASKGSTSGANVLTF.

This clonotype has more than one count but fewer than ten. V is TRBV3-1 and J is TRBJ2-6; D is unresolved. Trimming took off 1 base at V and 1 base at J, with 5 bases between the two ends. Germline lookup yields CDR1 LGHDT and CDR2 YNNKEL (reference sequence). This CDR3 region has 15 residues. The CDR3 coding sequence is TGTGCCAGCAGCCAAGCGGGTTCTGGGGCCAACGTCCTGACTTTC. As protein: CASSQAGSGANVLTF.

This chain connects TRBV6-1 to TRBJ1-1; no clear D. The germline gives CDR1 MNHNS, CDR2 SASEGT. V was clipped by 3 bases and J by 1 base, with 12 bases between them. This CDR3 region has 15 residues. CDR3 sequence: CASSELYRGNTEAFF. The CDR3 nucleotides are TGTGCCAGCAGTGAGCTCTATAGAGGGAACACTGAAGCTTTCTTT.